Below are 9 T cell receptor beta chains sequenced from a single sample in a study of blood T cell repertoires in COVID-19. TCRdb's table, derived via immunoSEQ multiplex PCR, lists solely in-frame clones and lacks some. The sample has some 200,000 clones, 94% seen once. The sequenced sample consisted of peripheral blood. Receptors were obtained from a man aged 25-45 years with COVID-19, enrolled during active disease.

The rearrangement joins TRBV6-2 or TRBV6-3 to TRBJ1-1, with D uncertain. V was trimmed by 3 bases and J by 1 base, leaving 9 bases between them. The CDR3 totals 14 residues. Per the germline V gene, CDR1 is MNHEY and CDR2 is SVGEGT. CDR3 coding DNA: TGTGCCAGCAGTTATCCACCGGGGAACACTGAAGCTTTCTTT. It is translated as CASSYPPGNTEAFF.

The chain carries TRBV19 and TRBJ2-1; the match to TRBD1 covers 7 bases. The CDR3 length is 15 residues. Trimming took 10 bases from V and 1 from J; bases not matched to a gene: 10. Germline V gene sequence: CDR1 LNHDA, CDR2 SQIVND (reference sequence). CDR3 in DNA: TGTGCCACCGCTACCCCAGGGGGATCCTACAATGAGCAGTTCTTC. It yields the protein CATATPGGSYNEQFF.

This clone was seen just once. This chain links TRBV2 with TRBJ1-2; 8 bases agree with TRBD1. CDR1 is SNHLY and CDR2 is FYNNEI in the germline V gene. V lost 6 bases and J lost 7; bases outside the gene matches: 10. This CDR3 contains 14 residues. The CDR3 coding sequence is TGTGCCAGCAGCGTGTCAGGGGGCGCGGTTGGCTACACCTTC. Protein sequence: CASSVSGGAVGYTF.

The rearrangement links TRBV3-1 (or the pseudogene TRBV3-2) to TRBJ2-5; 7 nucleotides align to TRBD1. This CDR3 has 15 residues. The J segment lost 5 bases and the V segment lost 4 bases, leaving 10 bases of the junction unmatched. Germline lookup yields CDR1 LGHDT and CDR2 YNNKEL (reference sequence). The DNA for the CDR3 is TGTGCCAGCAGCCCCCGACAGGGCGAGAGGGAGACCCAGTACTTC. Translating it yields CASSPRQGERETQYF.

J is TRBJ1-2 and V is TRBV5-6; D perhaps matches TRBD1 (5 bases). The CDR3 is made up of 15 amino acids. Germline V gene data show CDR1 as SGHDT and CDR2 as YYEEEE. V was shortened by 1 base and J by 2 bases, with 12 bases between the two germline ends. The CDR3 sequence: CASSLKVAGNYGYTF. The DNA for the CDR3 is TGTGCCAGCAGCTTGAAGGTGGCAGGGAACTATGGCTACACCTTC.

This clone was observed a handful of times. Additional DNA sequences in this sample encode the identical CDR3. The chain uses TRBV6-5 and TRBJ1-1, with 7 bases matching TRBD1. Trimming cost V 4 bases and J 1 base; bases outside gene matches: 3. Germline V gene data show CDR1 as MNHEY and CDR2 as SVGAGI. The CDR3 covers 14 residues. The CDR3 nucleotides are TGTGCCAGCAGTTTGACAGGGAGGAACACTGAAGCTTTCTTT. Translation: CASSLTGRNTEAFF.

V and J are TRBV19 and TRBJ2-1, with 8 bases that match TRBD2. There are 14 residues in the CDR3. Trimming removed 6 bases from V and 7 bases from J; junction bases left unmatched: 8. Germline V gives CDR1 LNHDA, CDR2 SQIVND (reference sequence). The CDR3 DNA reads TGTGCCAGTAGCGGACTAGCCGTGCAGAATGAGCAGTTCTTC. Translated: CASSGLAVQNEQFF.

With respect to this clone: The junction does not match germline at one end; this may be a read error. V gene TRBV6-4 combines with J gene TRBJ2-7; 12 bases agree with TRBD2. Germline V gives CDR1 MRHNA, CDR2 SNTAGT. The CDR3 totals 16 residues. This CDR3 reads CATSMGYLAGGREQYF. DNA of the CDR3: TGTGCCACCAGTATGGGATACCTAGCGGGGGGGCGGGAGCAGTACTTC.

The chain joins TRBV28 to TRBJ1-5; 9 bases agree with TRBD1. This CDR3 comprises 12 residues. The V gene's germline CDR1 is MDHEN and CDR2 SYDVKM. V was clipped by 8 bases and J by 9 bases; unmatched bases: 5. CDR3 sequence reads: CASQTGGMPQHF. CDR3 DNA: TGTGCCAGCCAGACAGGGGGAATGCCCCAGCATTTT.